The entry below describes one TCR beta chain. Patients chosen for sequencing had CD8+CD57+ cells that had expanded, as shown by flow cytometry. According to the study, genomic DNA was the template for TCR beta VDJ and CDR3 profiling. MiXCR, applied by TCRdb to the reads, yields one record per CDR3 protein. The sample lists approximately 470,000 distinct CDR3 sequences, around 32% occurring once. The data were taken from a study of CD8+CD57+ T cells in acquired aplastic anemia. The CDR3 consists of 12 residues. The V and J ends lost 2 bases and 4 bases respectively, with 5 bases between them. CDR1 LGHDT and CDR2 YNNKEL come from the germline V gene (reference sequence).

The genes are TRBV3-1 and TRBJ1-2; D call uncertain. Sequencing input: sorted CD4+, CD8+, or CD8+CD57+ T cells (not recorded which) from PBMCs. The TCR comes from a human donor with aplastic anemia. CDR3 DNA: TGTGCCAGCAGCCAATCGGCCTATGGCTACACCTTC. Protein sequence: CASSQSAYGYTF.